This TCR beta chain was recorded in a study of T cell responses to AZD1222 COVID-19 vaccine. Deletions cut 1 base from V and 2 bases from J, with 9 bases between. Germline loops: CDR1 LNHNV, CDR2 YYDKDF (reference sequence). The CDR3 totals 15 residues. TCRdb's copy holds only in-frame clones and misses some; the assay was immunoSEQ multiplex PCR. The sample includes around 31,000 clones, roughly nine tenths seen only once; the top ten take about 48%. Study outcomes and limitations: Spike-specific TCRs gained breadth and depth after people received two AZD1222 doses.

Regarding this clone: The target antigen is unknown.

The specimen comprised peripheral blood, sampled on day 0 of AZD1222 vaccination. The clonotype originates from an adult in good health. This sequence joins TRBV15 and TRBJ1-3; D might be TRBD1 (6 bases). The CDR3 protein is CATSRGRGPGNTIYF. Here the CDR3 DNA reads TGTGCCACCAGCAGAGGCCGGGGGCCTGGAAACACCATATATTTT.